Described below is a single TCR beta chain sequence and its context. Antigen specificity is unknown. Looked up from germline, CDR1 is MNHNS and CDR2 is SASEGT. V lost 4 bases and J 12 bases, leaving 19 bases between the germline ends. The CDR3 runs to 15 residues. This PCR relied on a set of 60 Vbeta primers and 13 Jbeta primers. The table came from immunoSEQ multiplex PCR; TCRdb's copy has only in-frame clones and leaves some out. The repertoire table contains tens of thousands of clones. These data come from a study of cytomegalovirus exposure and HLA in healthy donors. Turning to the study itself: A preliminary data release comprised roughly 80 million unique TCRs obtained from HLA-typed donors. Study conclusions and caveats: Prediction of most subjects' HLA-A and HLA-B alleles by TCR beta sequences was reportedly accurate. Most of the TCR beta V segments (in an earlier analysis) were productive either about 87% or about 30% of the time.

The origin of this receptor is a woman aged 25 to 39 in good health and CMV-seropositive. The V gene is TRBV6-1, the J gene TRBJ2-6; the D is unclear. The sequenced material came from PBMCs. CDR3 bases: TGTGCCAGCAGTGCAAGCTCCCGGGTGTTTGTCGTCCTGACTTTC. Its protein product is CASSASSRVFVVLTF.